A selection of T cell receptor beta chains follows, all from one sample in a study of blood T cell repertoires in COVID-19. Repertoires were generated with immunoSEQ multiplex PCR, while TCRdb's copy carries only in-frame clones and drops some. The sample has 95,000 to 110,000 clones, 87% seen once. Sample: peripheral blood. The receptors were gathered from a man between 50 and 59 years old in a cohort sampled during active COVID-19. Both conserved end residues are trimmed from each CDR3. The size field is filled for only some rows; it gives once, few, many or a size class.

size	V	J	CDR3
-	TRBV5-8	TRBJ1-4	ASSLAPGVVRKLF
-	TRBV9	TRBJ2-4	ASSPPLGGENIQY
few	TRBV5-8	TRBJ2-1	ASSLLGLAGGGSYNEQF
-	TRBV10-3	TRBJ2-3	AISVLPGLEKQDTQY
-	TRBV6-5	TRBJ2-1	ASRPVYAPYNEQF
once	TRBV14	TRBJ1-4	ASSQRPDRGREKLF
-	TRBV29-1	TRBJ1-1	SAKRQVNTEAF
-	TRBV6-6	TRBJ2-2	ASSYSSGGATGELF
few	TRBV7-9	TRBJ1-3	ASSLGQAGNTIY
once	TRBV29-1	TRBJ2-3	SVGLLFTDTQY
-	TRBV5-1	TRBJ2-5	ASSRGASGPQETQY
-	TRBV7-3	TRBJ2-7	ASSLEGAAHEQY
-	TRBV2	TRBJ1-2	ASSDPTREDRGYT
-	TRBV6-2/TRBV6-3	TRBJ1-1	ASSPVRANTEAF
-	TRBV11-2	TRBJ2-2	ASSYRGTAGTGELF
once	TRBV25-1	TRBJ2-1	ASSESIWRGKYNEQF
-	TRBV5-1	TRBJ2-1	ASSPGGSSSYNEQF
-	TRBV9	TRBJ1-2	ASRRSGTHYGYT
-	TRBV18	TRBJ2-4	ASSAPGAPKNIQY
-	TRBV19	TRBJ1-1	ASRLTGIGTEAF
-	TRBV4-3	TRBJ1-1	ASSLGRGANTEAF
-	TRBV6-6	TRBJ1-2	ASSRQGANYGYT
once	TRBV3-1/TRBV3-2	TRBJ2-2	ASSQDSWGLVPGELF
once	TRBV6-6	TRBJ2-1	ASSFLRQGPHNEQF